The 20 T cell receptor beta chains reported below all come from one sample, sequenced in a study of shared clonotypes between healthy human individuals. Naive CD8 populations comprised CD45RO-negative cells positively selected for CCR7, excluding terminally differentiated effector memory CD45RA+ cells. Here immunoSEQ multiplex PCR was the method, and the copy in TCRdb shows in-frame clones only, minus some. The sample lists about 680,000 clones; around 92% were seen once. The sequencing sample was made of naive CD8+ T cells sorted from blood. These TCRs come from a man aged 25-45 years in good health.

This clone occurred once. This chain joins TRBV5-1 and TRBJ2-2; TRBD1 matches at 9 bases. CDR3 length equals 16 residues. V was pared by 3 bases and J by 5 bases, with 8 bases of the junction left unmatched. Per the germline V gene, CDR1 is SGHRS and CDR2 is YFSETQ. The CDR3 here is CASSSKGTGSTGELFF. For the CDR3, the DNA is TGCGCCAGCAGCTCCAAGGGGACAGGGAGTACCGGGGAGCTGTTTTTT. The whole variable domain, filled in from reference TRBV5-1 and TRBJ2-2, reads KAGVTQTPRYLIKTRGQQVTLSCSPISGHRSVSWYQQTPGQGLQFLFEYFSETQRNKGNFPGRFSGRQFSNSRSEMNVSTLELGDSALYLCASSSKGTGSTGELFFGEGSRLTVL.

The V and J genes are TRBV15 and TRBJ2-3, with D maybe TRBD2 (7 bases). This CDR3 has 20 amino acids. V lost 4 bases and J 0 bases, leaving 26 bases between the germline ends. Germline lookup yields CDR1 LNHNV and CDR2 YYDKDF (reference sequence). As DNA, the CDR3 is TGTGCCACCAGCAATTTGTCTTGGGGGGGCGGCACTTCTAGCACAGATACGCAGTATTTT. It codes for CATSNLSWGGGTSSTDTQYF.

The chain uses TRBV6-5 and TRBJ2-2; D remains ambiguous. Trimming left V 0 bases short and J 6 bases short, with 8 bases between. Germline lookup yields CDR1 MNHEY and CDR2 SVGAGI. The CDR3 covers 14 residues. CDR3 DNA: TGTGCCAGCAGTTACTCGAACTTGGCCGGGGAGCTGTTTTTT. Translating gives CASSYSNLAGELFF.

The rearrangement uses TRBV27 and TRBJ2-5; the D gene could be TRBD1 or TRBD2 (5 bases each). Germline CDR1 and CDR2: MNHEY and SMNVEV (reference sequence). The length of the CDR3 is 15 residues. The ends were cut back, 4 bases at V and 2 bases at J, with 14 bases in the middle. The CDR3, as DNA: TGTGCCAGCAGTTCGAAGGGACGGCTACAAGAGACCCAGTACTTC. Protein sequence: CASSSKGRLQETQYF.

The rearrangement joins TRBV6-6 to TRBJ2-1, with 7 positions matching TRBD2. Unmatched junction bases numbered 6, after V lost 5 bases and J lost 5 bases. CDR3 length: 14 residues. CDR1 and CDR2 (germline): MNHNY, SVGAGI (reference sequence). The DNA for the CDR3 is TGTGCCAGCAGTAGCTCTAGCGGTCACAATGAGCAGTTCTTC. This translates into CASSSSSGHNEQFF.

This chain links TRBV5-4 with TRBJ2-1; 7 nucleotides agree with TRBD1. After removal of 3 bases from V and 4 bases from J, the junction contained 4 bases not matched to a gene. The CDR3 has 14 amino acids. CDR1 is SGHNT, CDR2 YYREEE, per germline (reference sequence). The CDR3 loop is CASSSLGQYNEQFF. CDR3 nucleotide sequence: TGTGCCAGCAGCTCATTGGGACAGTACAATGAGCAGTTCTTC.

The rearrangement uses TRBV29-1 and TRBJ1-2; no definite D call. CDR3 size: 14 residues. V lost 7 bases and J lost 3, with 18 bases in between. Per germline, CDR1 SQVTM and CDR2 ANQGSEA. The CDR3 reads CSAITGSPHYGYTF. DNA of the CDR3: TGCAGCGCCATAACGGGCAGCCCCCACTATGGCTACACCTTC.

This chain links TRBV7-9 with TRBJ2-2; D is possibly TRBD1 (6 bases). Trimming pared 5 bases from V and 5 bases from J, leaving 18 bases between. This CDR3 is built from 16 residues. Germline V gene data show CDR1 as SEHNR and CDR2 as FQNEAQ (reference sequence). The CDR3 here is CASSSFRDTYTGELFF. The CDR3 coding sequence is TGTGCCAGCAGCAGCTTTAGGGACACTTATACCGGGGAGCTGTTTTTT.

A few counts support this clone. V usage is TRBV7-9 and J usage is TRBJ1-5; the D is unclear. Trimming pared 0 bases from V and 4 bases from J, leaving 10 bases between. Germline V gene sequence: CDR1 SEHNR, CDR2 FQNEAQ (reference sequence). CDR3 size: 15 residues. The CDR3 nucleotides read TGTGCCAGCAGCTTAGCTTCTACAGCTAATCAGCCCCAGCATTTT. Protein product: CASSLASTANQPQHF.

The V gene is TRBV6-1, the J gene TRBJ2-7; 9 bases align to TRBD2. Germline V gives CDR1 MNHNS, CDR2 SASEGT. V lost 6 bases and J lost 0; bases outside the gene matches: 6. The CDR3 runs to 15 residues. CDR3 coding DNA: TGTGCCAGCAGCACTCCGGGACTAGCCTCCTACGAGCAGTACTTC. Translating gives CASSTPGLASYEQYF.

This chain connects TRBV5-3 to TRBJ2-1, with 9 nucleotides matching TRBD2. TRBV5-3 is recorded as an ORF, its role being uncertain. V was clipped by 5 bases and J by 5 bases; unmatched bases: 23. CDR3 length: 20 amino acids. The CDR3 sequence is CARRPAGMGIAGDLHNEQFF. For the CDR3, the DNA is TGTGCCAGAAGACCGGCGGGGATGGGGATAGCGGGAGACCTCCACAATGAGCAGTTCTTC.

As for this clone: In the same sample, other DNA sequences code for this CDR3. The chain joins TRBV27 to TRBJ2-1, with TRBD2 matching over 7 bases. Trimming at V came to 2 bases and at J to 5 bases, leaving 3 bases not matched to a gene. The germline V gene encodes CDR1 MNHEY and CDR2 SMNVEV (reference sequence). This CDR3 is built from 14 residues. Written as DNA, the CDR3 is TGTGCCAGCAGTTTAGGGGGGGGTAACAATGAGCAGTTCTTC. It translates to CASSLGGGNNEQFF.

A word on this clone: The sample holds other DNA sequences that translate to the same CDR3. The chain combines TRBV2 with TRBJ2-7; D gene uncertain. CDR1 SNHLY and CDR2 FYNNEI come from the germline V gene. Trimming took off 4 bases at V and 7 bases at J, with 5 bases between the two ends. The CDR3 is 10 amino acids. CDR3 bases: TGTGCCAGCAGTGGGCTGGAGCAGTACTTC. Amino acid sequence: CASSGLEQYF.

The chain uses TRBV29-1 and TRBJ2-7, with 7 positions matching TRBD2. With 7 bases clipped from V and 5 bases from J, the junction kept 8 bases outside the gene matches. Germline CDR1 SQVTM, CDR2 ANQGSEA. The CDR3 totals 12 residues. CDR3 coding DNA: TGCAGCGCCTGGGGGGGGTTCGACGAGCAGTACTTC. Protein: CSAWGGFDEQYF.

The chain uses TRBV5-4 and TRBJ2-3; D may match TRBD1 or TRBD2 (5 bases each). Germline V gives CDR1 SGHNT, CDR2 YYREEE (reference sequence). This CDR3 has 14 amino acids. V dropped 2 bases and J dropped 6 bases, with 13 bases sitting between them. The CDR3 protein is CASSFGGVADTQYF. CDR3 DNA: TGTGCCAGCAGCTTTGGGGGAGTAGCGGATACGCAGTATTTT.

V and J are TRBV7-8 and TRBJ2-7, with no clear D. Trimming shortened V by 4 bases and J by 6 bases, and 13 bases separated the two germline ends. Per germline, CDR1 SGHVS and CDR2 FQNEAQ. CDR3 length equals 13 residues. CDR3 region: CASSWSFGREQYF. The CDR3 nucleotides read TGTGCCAGCAGCTGGAGTTTCGGGCGCGAGCAGTACTTC.

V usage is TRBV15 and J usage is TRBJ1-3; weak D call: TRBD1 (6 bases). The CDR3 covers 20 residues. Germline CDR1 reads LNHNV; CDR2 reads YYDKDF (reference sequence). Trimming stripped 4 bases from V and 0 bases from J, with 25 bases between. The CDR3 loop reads CATSKEPHVARGVSGNTIYF. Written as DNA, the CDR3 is TGTGCCACCAGCAAGGAGCCTCACGTGGCCAGGGGAGTCTCTGGAAACACCATATATTTT.

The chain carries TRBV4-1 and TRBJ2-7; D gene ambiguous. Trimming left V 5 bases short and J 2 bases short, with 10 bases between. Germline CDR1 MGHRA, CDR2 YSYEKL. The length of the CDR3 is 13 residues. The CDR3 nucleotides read TGCGCCAGCAGCAGAGAGATCCCCTACGAGCAGTACTTC. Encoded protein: CASSREIPYEQYF.

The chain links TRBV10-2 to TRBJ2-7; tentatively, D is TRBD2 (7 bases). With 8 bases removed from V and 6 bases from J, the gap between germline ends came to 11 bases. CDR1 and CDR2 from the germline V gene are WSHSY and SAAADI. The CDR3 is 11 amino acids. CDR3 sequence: CASGEGGEQYF. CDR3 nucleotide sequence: TGCGCCAGCGGGGAGGGGGGCGAGCAGTACTTC.

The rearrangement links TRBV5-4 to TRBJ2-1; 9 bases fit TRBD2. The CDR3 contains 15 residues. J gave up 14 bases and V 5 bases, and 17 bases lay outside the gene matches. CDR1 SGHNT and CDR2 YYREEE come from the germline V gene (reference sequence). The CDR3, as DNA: TGTGCCAGCAGATTCGGGGGGCGGGAGGGCCTTTCTGAGTTCTTC. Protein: CASRFGGREGLSEFF.